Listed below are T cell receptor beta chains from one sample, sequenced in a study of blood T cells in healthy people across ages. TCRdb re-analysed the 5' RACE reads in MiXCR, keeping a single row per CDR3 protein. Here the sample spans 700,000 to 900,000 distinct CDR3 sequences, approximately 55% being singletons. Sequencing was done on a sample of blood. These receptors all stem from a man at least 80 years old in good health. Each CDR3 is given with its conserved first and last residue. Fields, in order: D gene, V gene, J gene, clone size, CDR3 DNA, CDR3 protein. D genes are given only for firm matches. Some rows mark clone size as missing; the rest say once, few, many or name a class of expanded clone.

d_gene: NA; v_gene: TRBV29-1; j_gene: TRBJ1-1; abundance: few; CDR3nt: TGCAGCGTCCGACGACAAGAGAGACTCACTGAAGCTTTCTTT; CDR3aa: CSVRRQERLTEAFF
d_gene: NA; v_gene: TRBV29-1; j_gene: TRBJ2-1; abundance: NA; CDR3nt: TGCAGCGTTGAAGATGGGGAGACGGACTCCTACAATGAGCAGTTCTTC; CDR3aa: CSVEDGETDSYNEQFF
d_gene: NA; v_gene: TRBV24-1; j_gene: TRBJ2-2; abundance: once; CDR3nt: TGTGCCACCAGGATGGCCCCAGAGGGAGGAAACACCGGGGAGCTGTTTTTT; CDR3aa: CATRMAPEGGNTGELFF
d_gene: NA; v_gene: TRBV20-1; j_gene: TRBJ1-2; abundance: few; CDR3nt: TGCAGTGCTAGAGATCTAAGCGCATATGGCTACACCTTC; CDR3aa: CSARDLSAYGYTF
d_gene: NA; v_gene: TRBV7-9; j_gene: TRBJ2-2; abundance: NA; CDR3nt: TGTGCCAGCAGCTTATTGGGAATTAACACCGGGGAGCTGTTTTTT; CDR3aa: CASSLLGINTGELFF
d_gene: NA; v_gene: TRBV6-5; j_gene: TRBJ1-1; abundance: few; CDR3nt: TGTGCCAGCAGTGGGACCGGGGGAACTGAAGCTTTCTTT; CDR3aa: CASSGTGGTEAFF
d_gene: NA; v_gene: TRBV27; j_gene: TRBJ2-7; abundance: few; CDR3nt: TGTGCCAGCAGTCCGCGCACAGCCCCCTCCTACGAGCAGTACTTC; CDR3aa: CASSPRTAPSYEQYF
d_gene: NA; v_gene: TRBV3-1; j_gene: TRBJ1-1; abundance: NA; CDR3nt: TGTGCCAGCAGCCCCTCACCGGGACACAACACTGAAGCTTTCTTT; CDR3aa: CASSPSPGHNTEAFF
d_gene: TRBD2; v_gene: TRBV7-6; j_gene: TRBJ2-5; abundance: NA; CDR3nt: TGTGCCAGCAGCTTAGCATTAGCGGGAGGGTCCGAGACCCAGTACTTC; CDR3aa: CASSLALAGGSETQYF
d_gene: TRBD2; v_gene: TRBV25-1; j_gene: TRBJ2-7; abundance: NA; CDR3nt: TGTGCCAGCAGTGGCGGGAGGGGGGAGGTCTACGAGCAGTACTTC; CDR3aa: CASSGGRGEVYEQYF
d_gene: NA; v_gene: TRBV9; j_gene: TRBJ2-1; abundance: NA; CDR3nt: TGTGCCAGTAGCCCCTCCGGTTCGGGACCGTTTTACAATGAGCAGTTCTTC; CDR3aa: CASSPSGSGPFYNEQFF
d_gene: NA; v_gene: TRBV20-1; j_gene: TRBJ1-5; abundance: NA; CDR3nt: TGCAGTGCTAGGGGGGCGGAGGACTGGCGTGCGCCCCAGCATTTT; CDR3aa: CSARGAEDWRAPQHF
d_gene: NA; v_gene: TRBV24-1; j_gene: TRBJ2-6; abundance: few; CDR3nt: TGTGCCACCAGTGCCCCGGACAGTGGGGCCAACGTCCTGACTTTC; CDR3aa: CATSAPDSGANVLTF
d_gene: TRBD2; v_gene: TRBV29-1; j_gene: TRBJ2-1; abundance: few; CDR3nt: TGCTTGGTAGCGGGCTACAATGAGCAGTTCTTC; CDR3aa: CLVAGYNEQFF
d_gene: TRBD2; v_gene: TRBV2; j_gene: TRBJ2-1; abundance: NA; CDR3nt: TGTGCCAGCCACGAGCTAGCGGGAATAAATGAGCAGTTCTTC; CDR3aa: CASHELAGINEQFF
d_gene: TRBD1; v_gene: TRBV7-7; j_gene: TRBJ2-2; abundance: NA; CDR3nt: TGTGCCAGCAGCCCAGGGGGCCGGAACACCGGGGAGCTGTTTTTT; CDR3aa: CASSPGGRNTGELFF
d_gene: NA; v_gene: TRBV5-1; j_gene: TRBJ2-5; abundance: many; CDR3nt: TGCGCCAGCACGCCAACTGGGGAGACCCAGTACTTC; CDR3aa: CASTPTGETQYF
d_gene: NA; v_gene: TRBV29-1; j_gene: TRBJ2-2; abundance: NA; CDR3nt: TGCAGCGTTGGGCAGTCTGCCGGGGAGCTGTTTTTT; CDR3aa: CSVGQSAGELFF
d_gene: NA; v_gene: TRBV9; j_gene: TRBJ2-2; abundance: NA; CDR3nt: TGTGCCAGCAGCTTACAGTCTCTAGGGGAGTACACCGGGGAGCTGTTTTTT; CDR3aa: CASSLQSLGEYTGELFF
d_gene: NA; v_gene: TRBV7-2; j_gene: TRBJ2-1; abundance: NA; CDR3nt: TGTGCCAGCCTCTTTAAAGGGTGGTCCAGCCAGAATGAGCAGTTCTTC; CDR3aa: CASLFKGWSSQNEQFF
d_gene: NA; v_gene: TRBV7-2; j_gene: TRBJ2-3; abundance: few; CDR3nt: TGTGCCAGCGGTCGACTGGATACGCAGTATTTT; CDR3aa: CASGRLDTQYF
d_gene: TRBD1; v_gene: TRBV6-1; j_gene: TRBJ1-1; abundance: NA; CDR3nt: TGTGCCAGCACCATCCCGCCGGGACAGGGTAGTCCCATGGCTGAAGCTTTCTTT; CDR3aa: CASTIPPGQGSPMAEAFF
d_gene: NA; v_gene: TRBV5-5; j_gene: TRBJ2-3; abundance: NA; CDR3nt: TGTGCCAGCAGCCCTACCGGGACGGGGCACAGAGACGCGTATTTT; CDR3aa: CASSPTGTGHRDAYF
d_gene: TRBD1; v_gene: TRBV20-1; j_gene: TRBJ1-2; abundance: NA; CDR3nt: TGCAGTGCTAAGCCCCCGGGGACAGGTCTAGGTGGCTACACCTTC; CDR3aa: CSAKPPGTGLGGYTF
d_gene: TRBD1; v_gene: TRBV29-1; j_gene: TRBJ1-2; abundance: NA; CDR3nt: TGCAGCGCAGGGACAGGGAAGGATGGCTACACCTTC; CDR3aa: CSAGTGKDGYTF
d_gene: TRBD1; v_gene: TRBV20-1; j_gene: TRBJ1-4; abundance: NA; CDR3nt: TGCAGTGCTGACAGGGGTGAAAAACTGTTTTTT; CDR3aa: CSADRGEKLFF
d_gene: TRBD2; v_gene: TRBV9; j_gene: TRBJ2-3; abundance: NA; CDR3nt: TGTGCCAAGTTAGCGGGTGACGGGGATACGCAGTATTTT; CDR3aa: CAKLAGDGDTQYF
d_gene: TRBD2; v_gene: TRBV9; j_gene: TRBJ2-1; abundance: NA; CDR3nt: TGTGCCAGCAGCGTAGCGGGAGGGACTAGCAGTGTTGAGCAGTTCTTC; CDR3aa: CASSVAGGTSSVEQFF
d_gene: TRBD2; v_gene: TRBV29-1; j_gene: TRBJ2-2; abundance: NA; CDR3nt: TGCAGCGTTGAAGGGACAGCGAGAGCCGGGACTAGTAATGCCGGGGAGCTGTTTTTT; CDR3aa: CSVEGTARAGTSNAGELFF
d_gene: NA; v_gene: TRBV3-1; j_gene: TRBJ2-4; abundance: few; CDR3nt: TGTGCCAGCAGCCAAGATCCGGGACGCAAGCAGTACTTC; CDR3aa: CASSQDPGRKQYF
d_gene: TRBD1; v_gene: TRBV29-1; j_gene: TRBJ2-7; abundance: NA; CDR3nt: TGCAGCGGCTTCGACAGGGGATCCTACGAGCAGTACTTC; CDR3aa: CSGFDRGSYEQYF
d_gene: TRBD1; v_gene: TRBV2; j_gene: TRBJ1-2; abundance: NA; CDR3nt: TGTGCCAGCAGACCCGGGACAGGGGGCAGCTGTGGCTACACCTTC; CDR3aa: CASRPGTGGSCGYTF
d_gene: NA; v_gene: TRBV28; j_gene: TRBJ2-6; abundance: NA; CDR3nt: TGTGCTAGCAGGACCGTCAGGTCTGGGGCCAACGTCCTGACTTTC; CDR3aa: CASRTVRSGANVLTF
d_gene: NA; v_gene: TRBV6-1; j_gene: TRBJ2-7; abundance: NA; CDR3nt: TGTGCCAGCATCAGATCGGGGGACTCCTACGAGCAGTACTTC; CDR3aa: CASIRSGDSYEQYF
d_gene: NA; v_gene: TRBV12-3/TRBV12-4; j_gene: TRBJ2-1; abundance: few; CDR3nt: TGTGCCAGCTCACCAAAAAATGAGCAGTTCTTC; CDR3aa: CASSPKNEQFF
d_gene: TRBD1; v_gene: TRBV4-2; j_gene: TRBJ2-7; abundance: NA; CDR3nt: TGTGCCAGCAGCTACGGGACAGGGGAAACCTACGAGCAGTACTTC; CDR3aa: CASSYGTGETYEQYF
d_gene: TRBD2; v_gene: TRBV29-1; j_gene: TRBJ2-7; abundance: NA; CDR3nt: TGCAGCGTTGAGACTAGCCCCCTCTCCTACAATGAGCAGTACTTC; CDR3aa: CSVETSPLSYNEQYF
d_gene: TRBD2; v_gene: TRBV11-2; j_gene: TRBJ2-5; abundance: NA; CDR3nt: TGTGCCAGCAGCTTATTTTCGGGCGGGAGCTCCTACAAGGAGCAGTACTTC; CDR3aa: CASSLFSGGSSYKEQYF